One and the same sample provided the 18 T cell receptor beta chains below, sequenced in a study of T cells after yellow fever vaccination. TCRdb passed the 5' RACE reads through MiXCR, listing each CDR3 protein once. The table includes about 320,000 distinct CDR3 sequences, 3.5% to 4.5% detected once. This sample comprised PBMCs, obtained 15 days after the yellow fever booster vaccination. These receptors all stem from a man younger than 35 who received the YFV17D yellow fever vaccine.

Only a few counts were recorded for this clonotype. The chain has TRBV18 and TRBJ1-5; D not resolved. There are 14 residues in the CDR3. Trimming took 2 bases from V and 1 from J, leaving 6 bases between them. In germline, CDR1 is KGHSH, CDR2 LQKENI. CDR3 protein: CASSPVRSNQPQHF. CDR3 bases: TGTGCCAGCTCACCAGTACGCAGCAATCAGCCCCAGCATTTT.

The chain links TRBV27 to TRBJ1-1; unclear D gene. V lost 6 bases and J 0 bases, leaving 8 bases between the germline ends. Per the germline V gene, CDR1 is MNHEY and CDR2 is SMNVEV (reference sequence). The CDR3 is 13 amino acids. The CDR3 sequence is CASSWVMNTEAFF. DNA of the CDR3: TGTGCCAGCAGCTGGGTTATGAACACTGAAGCTTTCTTT.

The gene calls are TRBV24-1 and TRBJ2-1, with D perhaps being TRBD1 or TRBD2 (5 bases each). Trimming cost V 3 bases and J 3 bases, with 11 bases left between them. Germline V lookup: CDR1 KGHDR, CDR2 SFDVKD. The CDR3 has 15 amino acids. Written as DNA, the CDR3 is TGTGCCACCAGTGATATAGGGGACCGCTACAATGAGCAGTTCTTC. It specifies CATSDIGDRYNEQFF.

This clonotype was observed at least ten times. The genes are TRBV5-6 and TRBJ2-3; TRBD1 agrees at 7 bases. After removal of 4 bases from V and 4 bases from J, the junction contained 6 bases not matched to a gene. The CDR3 has 14 amino acids. CDR1 is SGHDT and CDR2 is YYEEEE in the germline V gene. CDR3 loop: CASSPLDRSDTQYF. The CDR3 DNA sequence: TGTGCCAGCAGCCCATTGGACAGGTCAGATACGCAGTATTTT.

This clonotype was detected ten times or more. This chain connects TRBV5-1 to TRBJ2-7, with D uncertain. Germline-derived CDR1 and CDR2 are SGHRS and YFSETQ. V shed 0 bases and J shed 4 bases, with 8 bases lying between them. This CDR3 is built from 13 residues. The CDR3 nucleotides read TGCGCCAGCAGCTTGGGTTCGGGTTACGAGCAGTACTTC. It translates to CASSLGSGYEQYF. The full variable domain, its missing parts supplied by reference TRBV5-1 and TRBJ2-7, is KAGVTQTPRYLIKTRGQQVTLSCSPISGHRSVSWYQQTPGQGLQFLFEYFSETQRNKGNFPGRFSGRQFSNSRSEMNVSTLELGDSALYLCASSLGSGYEQYFGPGTRLTVT.

This clonotype was detected only a few times. The chain combines TRBV7-9 with TRBJ1-2; no clear D gene. Germline CDR1 SEHNR, CDR2 FQNEAQ (reference sequence). V shed 4 bases and J shed 7 bases, with 13 bases lying between them. This CDR3 comprises 13 residues. CDR3 loop: CASSWNSGGGYTF. The DNA for the CDR3 is TGTGCCAGCAGCTGGAATTCGGGTGGTGGCTACACCTTC.

CDR3 loop: CASSFKYPSTDTQYF. CDR3 nucleotides: TGTGCCAGCAGCTTCAAATACCCTAGCACAGATACGCAGTATTTT. The chain uses TRBV11-2 and TRBJ2-3; the D is unclear. V lost 3 bases and J 0 bases, leaving 10 bases between the germline ends. CDR1 is SGHAT and CDR2 is FQNNGV in the germline V gene. This CDR3 contains 15 residues.

The table lists this clonotype with a few counts. The rearrangement uses TRBV15 and TRBJ2-1, with D tentatively TRBD2 (6 bases). The CDR3 consists of 14 residues. Germline values: CDR1 LNHNV, CDR2 YYDKDF (reference sequence). V was cut by 0 bases and J by 9 bases, with 12 bases left in between. This CDR3 reads CATSRDWGGAEQFF. CDR3 sequence (DNA): TGTGCCACCAGCAGAGATTGGGGAGGCGCTGAGCAGTTCTTC.

This clonotype has at least ten counts. The junction shows a germline mismatch at one end, possibly a read error. J is TRBJ2-4 and V is TRBV7-9; 7 nucleotides agree with TRBD1. The length of the CDR3 is 10 residues. Per germline, CDR1 SEHNR and CDR2 FQNEAQ (reference sequence). The chain's CDR3 is CASTRQGHDF. CDR3 sequence (DNA): TGTGCCAGCACCCGACAGGGCCACGACTTC.

There are a few counts of this clonotype. J is TRBJ1-1 and V is TRBV3-1, with a possible D match to TRBD1 (6 bases). The germline V and J ends were trimmed by 1 base and 4 bases, with 10 bases remaining between them. Per germline, CDR1 LGHDT and CDR2 YNNKEL (reference sequence). The CDR3 is 14 residues long. The CDR3 coding sequence is TGTGCCAGCAGCCAAGTCAGGGGTATCACTGAAGCTTTCTTT. Residues: CASSQVRGITEAFF.

This clonotype came up a few times. The chain uses TRBV28 and TRBJ1-1; the match to TRBD1 covers 7 bases. Germline V gene sequence: CDR1 MDHEN, CDR2 SYDVKM. V was clipped by 3 bases and J by 8 bases; unmatched bases: 12. This CDR3 is built from 15 residues. The CDR3 region has the DNA TGTGCCAGCAGTTTGGGAGGGGGCGCGTTCTCGGAAGCTTTCTTT. It specifies CASSLGGGAFSEAFF. Together with reference TRBV28 and TRBJ1-1, the CDR3 gives the full variable domain: DVKVTQSSRYLVKRTGEKVFLECVQDMDHENMFWYRQDPGLGLRLIYFSYDVKMKEKGDIPEGYSVSREKKERFSLILESASTNQTSMYLCASSLGGGAFSEAFFGQGTRLTVV.

This clonotype was seen once. V usage is TRBV30 and J usage is TRBJ2-1, with D unresolved. This CDR3 has 11 residues. Germline V lookup: CDR1 GTSNPN, CDR2 SVGIG (reference sequence). The ends were cut back, 1 base at V and 8 bases at J, with 6 bases in the middle. CDR3 bases: TGTGCCTGGAGTGATAGCTATGAGCAGTTCTTC. Protein sequence: CAWSDSYEQFF.

This clonotype has just a few counts. The rearrangement joins TRBV28 to TRBJ2-7, with D maybe TRBD2 (6 bases). The CDR3 extends over 12 amino acids. Trimming took off 5 bases at V and 4 bases at J, with 9 bases between the two ends. CDR1 is MDHEN and CDR2 is SYDVKM in the germline V gene. In DNA form, the CDR3 reads TGTGCCAGCAGTGAGGGGAGGTACGAGCAGTACGTC. This encodes CASSEGRYEQYV.

This clonotype was observed at least ten times. This chain links TRBV20-1 with TRBJ1-3; D call uncertain. Germline V gene lookup returns CDR1 DFQATT and CDR2 SNEGSKA (reference sequence). V was shortened by 3 bases and J by 0 bases, with 6 bases between the two germline ends. The CDR3 is 13 amino acids. CDR3 coding DNA: TGCAGTGCTAGCACGGGCTCTGGAAACACCATATATTTT. Its protein is CSASTGSGNTIYF.

This clonotype was seen at least ten times. The rearrangement links TRBV5-1 to TRBJ2-1, with D maybe TRBD2 (7 bases). This CDR3 is 17 amino acids long. V lost 1 base, J lost 3 bases, and 17 bases lay in between. Germline assignment: CDR1 SGHRS and CDR2 YFSETQ. As DNA, the CDR3 is TGCGCCAGCAGCTTGTACAGGGAGGGATTCGACTACAATGAGCAGTTCTTC. This translates into CASSLYREGFDYNEQFF.

This clonotype appeared many times. The chain joins TRBV7-2 to TRBJ2-3; D uncertain. Germline CDR1 SGHTA, CDR2 FQGNSA. Between the trimmed V and J ends, which lost 1 base and 5 bases, there was a span of 7 bases. The CDR3 contains 13 residues. The CDR3 nucleotides are TGTGCCAGCAGCTTAGGGTTTGGAGATACGCAGTATTTT. The encoded protein is CASSLGFGDTQYF.

The chain uses TRBV5-1 and TRBJ2-2; TRBD1 matches at 7 bases. The ends lost 2 bases at V and 4 bases at J; junction bases unmatched: 5. Germline V gene data show CDR1 as SGHRS and CDR2 as YFSETQ. This CDR3 spans 15 amino acids. CDR3: CASSFTSGGTGELFF. Written as DNA, the CDR3 is TGCGCCAGCAGCTTCACGTCAGGGGGCACCGGGGAGCTGTTTTTT.

V and J are TRBV3-1 and TRBJ2-3; tentatively, D is TRBD2 (5 bases). The V and J ends lost 0 bases and 2 bases respectively, with 15 bases between them. The germline gives CDR1 LGHDT, CDR2 YNNKEL (reference sequence). This CDR3 spans 17 amino acids. CDR3 DNA sequence: TGTGCCAGCAGCCAAGAGAGGGCGGCGGCGGACACAGATACGCAGTATTTT. Translation gives CASSQERAAADTDTQYF.